This is a list of T cell receptor beta chains from one sample in a study of cytomegalovirus exposure and HLA in healthy donors. Profiled with immunoSEQ multiplex PCR; TCRdb holds only in-frame clones, not every one. The sample holds fewer than 130,000 clones, approximately 90% seen once. Sequenced: PBMCs. These receptor sequences come from a woman aged 18-29 years in good health and CMV-seronegative. The CDR3 runs from the conserved cysteine through the conserved F or W.

V: TRBV27
CDR3: CASSSAGWDSLYF

V: TRBV5-5
CDR3: CASSLAWTGNEQFF

V: TRBV5-1
CDR3: CASSFGGGTYEQYF

V: TRBV29-1
CDR3: CSVRRGYEQYF

V: TRBV5-4
CDR3: CASSPRDYPLGTQYF

V: TRBV6-5
CDR3: CASSYSGRKTDTQYF

V: TRBV28
CDR3: CASRDTGLTYEQYF

V: TRBV29-1
CDR3: CSVESQGGEKLFF

V: TRBV5-8
CDR3: CASSLDKGAGETQYF

V: TRBV18
CDR3: CASSPAAGDYNEQFF

V: TRBV7-2
CDR3: CASSAGGTGEGYTF

V: TRBV29-1
CDR3: CSVPRVPAGNQPQHF

V: TRBV6-5
CDR3: CASTASGSPDTQYF

V: TRBV4-1
CDR3: CASSAQGAGTEAFF

V: TRBV9
CDR3: CASSVWLAGARETQYF

V: TRBV9
CDR3: CASSGRDRGLHEQYF

V: TRBV7-2
CDR3: CASSLPPGGAANEQFF

V: TRBV4-2
CDR3: CASSPLAGVNTGELFF

V: TRBV30
CDR3: CAWALGGLNEKLFF

V: TRBV10-1
CDR3: CASSDGLQPQHF

V: TRBV5-1
CDR3: CASSLVRGTGNEQFF

V: TRBV7-2
CDR3: CASSQAGYSNQPQHF